Each of the 18 T cell receptor beta chains below was sequenced from the same sample in a study of cytomegalovirus exposure and HLA in healthy donors. Vbeta (60) and Jbeta (13) primers were used in the PCR. Clones were read by immunoSEQ multiplex PCR, and TCRdb kept only the in-frame ones, dropping some. Of under 250,000 clones in the sample, 65% to 85% are singletons; the top ten hold roughly 3%. Input material: PBMCs. The receptors derive from a woman in her twenties or thirties in good health and CMV-seronegative.

In this sample, this clone turned up a few times. Sequence at one end of the junction differs from germline and may be a read error. For the CDR3, the DNA is TGTTCCAGCAGCGCGGTGGGACAGGGGAAGTACGAGCAGTACTTC. As protein: CSSSAVGQGKYEQYF. This rearrangement joins TRBV7-9 to TRBJ2-7; 10 bases match TRBD1. Per the germline V gene, CDR1 is SEHNR and CDR2 is FQNEAQ (reference sequence). The CDR3 consists of 15 residues.

DNA for the CDR3: TGTGCCAGCAGTTGGGACAGGGCTCACGGGGAGCTGTTTTTT. Its protein product is CASSWDRAHGELFF. The V gene is TRBV5-5, the J gene TRBJ2-2; 9 nucleotides agree with TRBD1. V lost 5 bases and J lost 7; bases outside the gene matches: 6. The CDR3 extends over 14 amino acids. Germline V gene lookup returns CDR1 SGHKS and CDR2 YYEKEE (reference sequence).

The chain combines TRBV9 with TRBJ2-7; D perhaps matches TRBD2 (7 bases). Trimming stripped 4 bases from V and 2 bases from J, with 16 bases between. Per the germline V gene, CDR1 is SGDLS and CDR2 is YYNGEE. This CDR3 has 15 residues. CDR3 region: CASSPRGAGAYEQYF. For the CDR3, the DNA is TGTGCCAGCAGCCCCCGGGGGGCGGGAGCCTACGAGCAGTACTTC.

Turning to this clone: The sample has other DNA sequences that encode this CDR3 too. The J gene is TRBJ1-1, the V gene TRBV18; possibly TRBD1 for D (6 bases). This CDR3 has 13 amino acids. In germline, CDR1 is KGHSH, CDR2 LQKENI. The V end was cut by 6 bases, the J end by 1 base, with 9 bases between. This CDR3 reads CASSPTGNTEAFF. In DNA, the CDR3 is TGTGCCAGCTCGCCGACAGGGAACACTGAAGCTTTCTTT.

The chain recombines TRBV30 with TRBJ1-3; maybe TRBD1 (6 bases). There are 14 residues in the CDR3. Germline values: CDR1 GTSNPN, CDR2 SVGIG (reference sequence). Trimming removed 5 bases at V and 4 bases at J, with 15 bases between. As DNA, the CDR3 is TGTGCCTGGCATAGGACAGCAGGAGGAAACACCATATATTTT. Its protein is CAWHRTAGGNTIYF.

This chain joins TRBV7-2 and TRBJ2-5, with D hard to call. The CDR3 spans 13 residues. Trimming shortened V by 7 bases and J by 5 bases, and 14 bases separated the two germline ends. From germline, CDR1 is SGHTA and CDR2 FQGNSA. CDR3 sequence: CASILSYSETQYF. DNA of the CDR3: TGTGCCAGCATCCTTAGTTATTCGGAGACCCAGTACTTC.

This clone turned up a few times. The chain links TRBV7-8 to TRBJ2-7; a possible D gene is TRBD1 (6 bases). The V end was cut by 3 bases, the J end by 5 bases, with 14 bases between. The CDR3 extends over 14 amino acids. Germline CDR1 is SGHVS and CDR2 is FQNEAQ. The CDR3 loop reads CASSFFQGKDEQYF. CDR3 nucleotide sequence: TGTGCCAGCAGCTTCTTCCAGGGGAAGGACGAGCAGTACTTC.

The rearrangement uses TRBV5-1 and TRBJ1-2; D remains ambiguous. Germline V gives CDR1 SGHRS, CDR2 YFSETQ. V was cut by 4 bases and J by 8 bases, with 12 bases left in between. The CDR3 is 12 residues long. CDR3 DNA: TGCGCCAGCAGCCTATCCGATGCCGGCTACACCTTC. It translates to CASSLSDAGYTF.

J is TRBJ2-1 and V is TRBV7-9; 8 bases fit TRBD1. Losses at the gene ends were 5 bases for V and 5 bases for J; bases not matched to a gene: 8. Germline V gives CDR1 SEHNR, CDR2 FQNEAQ (reference sequence). This CDR3 is 15 amino acids long. Here the CDR3 DNA reads TGTGCCAGCAGCCCGGACAGGGTACCTCACAATGAGCAGTTCTTC. Encoded protein: CASSPDRVPHNEQFF.

The rearrangement links TRBV5-1 to TRBJ2-3; the match to TRBD2 covers 14 bases. CDR1 SGHRS and CDR2 YFSETQ come from the germline V gene. The CDR3 is 16 residues long. The junction had 1 base not matched to a gene; V was cut back by 0 bases and J by 4 bases. As DNA, the CDR3 is TGCGCCAGCAGCTTGGCGACTAGCGGGAGGGCAGATACGCAGTATTTT. Protein sequence: CASSLATSGRADTQYF.

The genes are TRBV7-2 and TRBJ2-6; possibly TRBD2 for D (5 bases). The CDR3 consists of 15 residues. V was clipped by 1 base and J by 3 bases, with 7 bases between them. CDR1 is SGHTA, CDR2 FQGNSA, per germline. CDR3 protein: CASSLGGFGANVLTF. The CDR3 bases are TGTGCCAGCAGCTTAGGAGGGTTTGGGGCCAACGTCCTGACTTTC.

This clone was found a few times. The chain recombines TRBV25-1 with TRBJ2-3, with D possibly being TRBD2 (6 bases). Germline CDR1 reads MGHDK; CDR2 reads SYGVNS. The V and J ends lost 1 base and 3 bases respectively, with 8 bases between them. The CDR3 length is 14 residues. The CDR3 protein is CASSESGETDTQYF. In DNA, the CDR3 is TGTGCCAGCAGTGAATCGGGGGAGACAGATACGCAGTATTTT.

In its sample, this clone was seen a few times. This chain uses TRBV5-1 with TRBJ1-2; D possibly corresponds to TRBD1 (6 bases). From germline, CDR1 is SGHRS and CDR2 YFSETQ. The germline V and J ends were trimmed by 3 bases and 0 bases, with 12 bases remaining between them. The CDR3 is made up of 15 amino acids. The CDR3 DNA follows: TGCGCCAGCAGCTGGGGGGGCCCAACTAACTATGGCTACACCTTC. Amino acids: CASSWGGPTNYGYTF. The whole variable domain, remainder taken from reference TRBV5-1 and TRBJ1-2, is KAGVTQTPRYLIKTRGQQVTLSCSPISGHRSVSWYQQTPGQGLQFLFEYFSETQRNKGNFPGRFSGRQFSNSRSEMNVSTLELGDSALYLCASSWGGPTNYGYTFGSGTRLTVV.

The J gene is TRBJ2-5, the V gene TRBV6-6; perhaps TRBD1 as D (6 bases). The germline gives CDR1 MNHNY, CDR2 SVGAGI (reference sequence). The length of the CDR3 is 15 residues. The germline V and J ends were trimmed by 2 bases and 7 bases, with 17 bases remaining between them. CDR3 sequence (DNA): TGTGCCAGCAGTTACGGACAGCTGAAAGGGGTGACCCAGTACTTC. Protein sequence: CASSYGQLKGVTQYF.

V and J are TRBV5-1 and TRBJ2-5; D might be TRBD2 (5 bases). Germline-derived CDR1 and CDR2 are SGHRS and YFSETQ. V lost 1 base, J lost 4 bases, and 11 bases lay in between. The CDR3 spans 14 residues. DNA for the CDR3: TGCGCCAGCAGCTTGATAGGGAGTGGAGAGACCCAGTACTTC. Its protein is CASSLIGSGETQYF.

This sequence joins TRBV19 and TRBJ1-2, with D unresolved. The CDR3 totals 14 residues. Per the germline V gene, CDR1 is LNHDA and CDR2 is SQIVND (reference sequence). V lost 4 bases and J 1 base, leaving 10 bases between the germline ends. The CDR3 loop is CASSRQWLNYGYTF. The CDR3 nucleotides read TGTGCCAGTAGTAGGCAATGGCTTAACTATGGCTACACCTTC.

The chain combines TRBV2 with TRBJ2-7; D is possibly TRBD2 (5 bases). V was clipped by 7 bases and J by 1 base, with 14 bases between them. The CDR3 length is 14 residues. CDR1 and CDR2 (germline): SNHLY, FYNNEI. The CDR3 nucleotides read TGTGCCAGCAAGGAAGGACTTCGTTCCTACGAGCAGTACTTC. Translated, it gives CASKEGLRSYEQYF.

This clone came up a few times. This chain links TRBV10-1 with TRBJ2-5; tentatively, D is TRBD2 (5 bases). The germline CDR1 and CDR2 sequences are WNHNN and SYGVQD (reference sequence). V lost 3 bases, J lost 1 base, and 12 bases lay in between. CDR3 length: 15 amino acids. The CDR3 DNA is TGCGCCAGCAGTGATTTCGAGGGTTCCCAAGAGACCCAGTACTTC. Translating it yields CASSDFEGSQETQYF.